The rows below give T cell receptor beta chains drawn from one sample of a study of blood T cell repertoires in COVID-19. The method was immunoSEQ multiplex PCR; TCRdb's version includes in-frame clones alone and lacks a portion of them. This sample has under 200,000 clones, with 70% to 90% found just once. Sample: peripheral blood. All receptors derive from a man aged 55 to 69 with acute or convalescent COVID-19. The CDR3 runs from the conserved cysteine through the conserved F or W. D genes are given only for firm matches. Size values are once, few and many counts, or a class for expanded clones, and some rows have none.

>-|TRBJ1-2|TRBV7-9|-
TGTGCCAGCAGCCCGGGCGGGGGGAGCTATGGCTACACCTTC
CASSPGGGSYGYTF
>-|TRBJ2-5|TRBV7-8|-
TGTGCCAGCAGCTTCGGACAGAGCCAAGAGACCCAGTACTTC
CASSFGQSQETQYF
>few|TRBJ2-1|TRBV7-9|-
TGTGCCAGCAGCTTAGGAAGGGACTTCCTATCGGGAGATAATGAGCAGTTCTTC
CASSLGRDFLSGDNEQFF
>once|TRBJ1-5|TRBV19|TRBD1
TGTGCCAGTAGCGGAAACAGGGGCCCGGTGCCCCAGCATTTT
CASSGNRGPVPQHF
>-|TRBJ1-3|TRBV11-2|TRBD1
TGTGCCAGCAGCCCGGACAGGGGCCCACTCTCTGGAAACACCATATATTTT
CASSPDRGPLSGNTIYF
>-|TRBJ2-3|TRBV27|TRBD1
TGTGCCAGCCGCGAGGGGGCGCGAGATACGCAGTATTTT
CASREGARDTQYF
>once|TRBJ2-7|TRBV10-2|TRBD2
TGCGCCAGCAGTGAGTTTGAGGCTTTGATTAGCGGGACACAGTACTTC
CASSEFEALISGTQYF
>-|TRBJ1-1|TRBV10-3|TRBD1
TGTGCCATCAGTGCCCGAGGGGGACAGATGTTGACTGAAGCTTTCTTT
CAISARGGQMLTEAFF
>-|TRBJ2-1|TRBV7-2|-
TGTGCCAGCAGCTTCTCACTAGTCCCCAACAATGAGCAGTTCTTC
CASSFSLVPNNEQFF
>few|TRBJ1-6|TRBV30|TRBD1
TGTGCCTGGCGTGCCTCGGGACAGGATGGATCACCCCTCCACTTT
CAWRASGQDGSPLHF
>-|TRBJ2-7|TRBV5-1|-
TGCGCCAGCAGCTTCGCCTACGAGCAGTACTTC
CASSFAYEQYF
>-|TRBJ1-6|TRBV7-2|-
TGTGCCAGCAGCTTAGTAGAAGAATCACCCCTCCACTTT
CASSLVEESPLHF
>-|TRBJ2-7|TRBV7-2|TRBD2
TGTGCCAGCAGCTTAGCAGGACTAGCGGGAGCCCAAATCCTTTACGAGCAGTACTTC
CASSLAGLAGAQILYEQYF
>-|TRBJ1-4|TRBV6-5|-
TGCCCGGCGAGGGAAGATGAAAAACTGTTTTTT
CPAREDEKLFF
>few|TRBJ2-2|TRBV5-1|-
TGCGCCAGCAGCTCAGGGGTGGCGGGGGAGCTGTTTTTT
CASSSGVAGELFF
>-|TRBJ1-1|TRBV3-1/TRBV3-2|-
TGTGCCAGCAGCCAAGGGGGCAGAGAAGCTTTCTTT
CASSQGGREAFF
>-|TRBJ2-5|TRBV19|TRBD2
TGTGCCAGTAGTGTAGGGACTAGCGGGAGTAAGGAGACCCAGTACTTC
CASSVGTSGSKETQYF
>-|TRBJ2-3|TRBV7-3|-
TGTGCCAGCAGCCCTTTTGGGGGGAACACAGATACGCAGTATTTT
CASSPFGGNTDTQYF